This T cell receptor beta chain is from a study of T-cell reconstitution after alpha-beta-depleted transplantation in children. This clonotype was observed a handful of times. Molecular barcoding with unique molecular identifiers was used for the TCRbeta library. Via MiXCR, TCRdb re-called the PCR reads, giving one row per CDR3 protein. Of some 550,000 distinct CDR3 sequences detected, around 16% appear once; the ten largest clones hold 3% to 3.5%. Trimming at V came to 6 bases and at J to 5 bases, leaving 3 bases not matched to a gene. The CDR3 consists of 13 residues. From germline, CDR1 is MNHNS and CDR2 SASEGT.

The chain links TRBV6-1 to TRBJ2-1; 8 bases match TRBD1. The origin of this receptor is a human donor who donated a stem cell graft to a child with acute lymphoblastic leukemia. The sequencing used PBMCs from the stem cell graft donor, collected from the stem cell graft. This chain's CDR3 is CASRGQVNNEQFF. The CDR3 region has the DNA TGTGCCAGCAGGGGACAGGTGAACAATGAGCAGTTCTTC.